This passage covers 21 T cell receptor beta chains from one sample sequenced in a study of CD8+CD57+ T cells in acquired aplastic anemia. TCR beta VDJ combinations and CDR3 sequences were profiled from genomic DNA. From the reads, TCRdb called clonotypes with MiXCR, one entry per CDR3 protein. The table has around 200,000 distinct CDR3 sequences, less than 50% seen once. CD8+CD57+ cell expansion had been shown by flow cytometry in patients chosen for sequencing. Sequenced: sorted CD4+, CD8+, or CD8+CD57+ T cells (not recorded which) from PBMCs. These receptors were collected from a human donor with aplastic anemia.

CDR3 DNA: TGTGCCAGCAGTGCGGACAGGGCTAGCTACGAGCAGTACTTC. Translated: CASSADRASYEQYF. The chain uses TRBV2 and TRBJ2-7, with 8 positions matching TRBD1. CDR3 length: 14 amino acids. Trimming at V came to 4 bases and at J to 3 bases, leaving 5 bases not matched to a gene. Germline CDR1 is SNHLY and CDR2 is FYNNEI.

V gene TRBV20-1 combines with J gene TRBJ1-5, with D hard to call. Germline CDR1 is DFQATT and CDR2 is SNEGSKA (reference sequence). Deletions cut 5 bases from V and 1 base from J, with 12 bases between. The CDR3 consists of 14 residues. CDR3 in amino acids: CSALSDPSNQPQHF. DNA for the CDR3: TGCAGTGCTCTCTCGGACCCAAGCAATCAGCCCCAGCATTTT.

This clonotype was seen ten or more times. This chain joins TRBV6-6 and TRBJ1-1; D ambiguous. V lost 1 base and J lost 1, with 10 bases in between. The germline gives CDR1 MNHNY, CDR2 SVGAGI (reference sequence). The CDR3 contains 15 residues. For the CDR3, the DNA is TGTGCCAGCAGTTACTTTTCGGCTTCGAACACTGAAGCTTTCTTT. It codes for CASSYFSASNTEAFF.

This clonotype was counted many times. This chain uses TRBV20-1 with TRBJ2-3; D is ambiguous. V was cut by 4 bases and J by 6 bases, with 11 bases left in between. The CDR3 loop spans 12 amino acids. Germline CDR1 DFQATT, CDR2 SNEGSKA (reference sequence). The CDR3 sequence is CSAKPHWDTQYF. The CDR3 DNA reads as TGCAGTGCTAAACCTCACTGGGATACGCAGTATTTT.

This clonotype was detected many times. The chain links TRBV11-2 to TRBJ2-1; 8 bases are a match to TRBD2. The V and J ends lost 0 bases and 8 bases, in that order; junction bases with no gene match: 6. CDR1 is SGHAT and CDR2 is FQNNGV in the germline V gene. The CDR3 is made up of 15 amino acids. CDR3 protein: CASSLERGVGYEQFF. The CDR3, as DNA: TGTGCCAGCAGCTTAGAGCGGGGGGTTGGGTATGAGCAGTTCTTC. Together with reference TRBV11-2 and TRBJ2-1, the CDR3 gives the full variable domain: EAGVAQSPRYKIIEKRQSVAFWCNPISGHATLYWYQQILGQGPKLLIQFQNNGVVDDSQLPKDRFSAERLKGVDSTLKIQPAKLEDSAVYLCASSLERGVGYEQFFGPGTRLTVL.

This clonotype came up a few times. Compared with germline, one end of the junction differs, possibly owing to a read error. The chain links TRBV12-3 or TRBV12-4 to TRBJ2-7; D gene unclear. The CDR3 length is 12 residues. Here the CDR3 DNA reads TGTGCCAGCAGTGGGGTAGGGCTCTCCATTTTCTTC. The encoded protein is CASSGVGLSIFF.

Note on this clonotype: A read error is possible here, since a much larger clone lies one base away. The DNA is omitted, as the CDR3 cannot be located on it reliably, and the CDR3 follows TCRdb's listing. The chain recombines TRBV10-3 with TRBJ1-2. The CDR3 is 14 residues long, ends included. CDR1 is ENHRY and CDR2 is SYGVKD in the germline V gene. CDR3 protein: CASSSGVSLYGCTF.

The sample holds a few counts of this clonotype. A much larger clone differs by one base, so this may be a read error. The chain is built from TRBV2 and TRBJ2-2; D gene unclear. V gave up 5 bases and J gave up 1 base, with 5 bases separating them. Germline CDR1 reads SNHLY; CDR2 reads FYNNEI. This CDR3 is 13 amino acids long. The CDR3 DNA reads TGTGCCAGCAGTCTTGAGAACACCGGGGAGCTGTTTTTT. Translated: CASSLENTGELFF.

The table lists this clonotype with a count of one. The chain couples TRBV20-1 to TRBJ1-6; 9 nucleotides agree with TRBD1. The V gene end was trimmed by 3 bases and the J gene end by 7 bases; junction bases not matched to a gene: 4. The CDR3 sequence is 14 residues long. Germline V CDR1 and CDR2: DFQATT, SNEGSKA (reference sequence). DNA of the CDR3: TGCAGTGCTAGTGCGGGACAGGGCAATTCACCCCTCCACTTT. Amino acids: CSASAGQGNSPLHF.

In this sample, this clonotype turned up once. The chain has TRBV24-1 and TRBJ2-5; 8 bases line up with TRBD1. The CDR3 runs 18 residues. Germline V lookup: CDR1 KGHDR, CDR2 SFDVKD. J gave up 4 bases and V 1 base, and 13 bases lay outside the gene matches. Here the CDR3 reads CATSDFFPDRASRETQYF. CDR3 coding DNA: TGTGCCACCAGTGATTTCTTCCCGGACAGGGCCTCCCGAGAGACCCAGTACTTC.

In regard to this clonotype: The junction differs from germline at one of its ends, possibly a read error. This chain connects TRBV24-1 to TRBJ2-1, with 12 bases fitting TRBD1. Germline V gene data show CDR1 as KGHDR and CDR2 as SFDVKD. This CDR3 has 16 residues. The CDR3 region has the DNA TGTGCCACCAGTGAGGGGACAGGGGGCTCCTACAATGAGCAGCTCTTC. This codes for CATSEGTGGSYNEQLF.

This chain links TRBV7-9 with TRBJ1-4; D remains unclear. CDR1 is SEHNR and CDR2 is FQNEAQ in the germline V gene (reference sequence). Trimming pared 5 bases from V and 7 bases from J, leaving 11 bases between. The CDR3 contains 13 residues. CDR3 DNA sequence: TGTGCCAGCAGCCTCCCTCACGTTGAAAAACTGTTTTTT. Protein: CASSLPHVEKLFF.

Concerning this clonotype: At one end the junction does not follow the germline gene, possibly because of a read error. For the CDR3, the DNA is TGTGCTAGCAGCACCGGTCCCGGGAATGAGCAGTTCTTC. The encoded protein is CASSTGPGNEQFF. This chain joins TRBV7-7 and TRBJ2-1, with no clear D. This CDR3 has 13 amino acids. Germline V CDR1 and CDR2: SSHAT, FNYEAQ (reference sequence).

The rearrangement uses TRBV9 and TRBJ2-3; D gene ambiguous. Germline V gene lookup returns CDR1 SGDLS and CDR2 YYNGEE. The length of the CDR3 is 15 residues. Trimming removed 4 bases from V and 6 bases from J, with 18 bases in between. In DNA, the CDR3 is TGTGCCAGCAGCCCCATGTTGCAGGACGGGGATACGCAGTATTTT. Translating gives CASSPMLQDGDTQYF.

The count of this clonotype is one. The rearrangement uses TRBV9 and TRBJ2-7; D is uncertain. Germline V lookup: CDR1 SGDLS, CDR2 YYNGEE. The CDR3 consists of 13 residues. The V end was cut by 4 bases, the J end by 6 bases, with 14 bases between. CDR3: CASSLKPTTEQYF. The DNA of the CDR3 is TGTGCCAGCAGCCTCAAGCCCACTACCGAGCAGTACTTC.

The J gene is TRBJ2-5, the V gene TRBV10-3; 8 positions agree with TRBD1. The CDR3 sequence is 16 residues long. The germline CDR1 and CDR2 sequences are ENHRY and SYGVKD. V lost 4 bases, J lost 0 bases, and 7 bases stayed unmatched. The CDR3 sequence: CAISATGGEYQETQYF. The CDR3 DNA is TGTGCCATCAGTGCCACAGGGGGAGAGTACCAAGAGACCCAGTACTTC.

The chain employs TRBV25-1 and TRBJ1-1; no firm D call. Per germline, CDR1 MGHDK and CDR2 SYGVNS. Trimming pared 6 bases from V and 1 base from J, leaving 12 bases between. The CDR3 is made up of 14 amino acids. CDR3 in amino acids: CASSRSSRNTEAFF. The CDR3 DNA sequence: TGTGCCAGCAGCAGAAGCAGCCGGAACACTGAAGCTTTCTTT.

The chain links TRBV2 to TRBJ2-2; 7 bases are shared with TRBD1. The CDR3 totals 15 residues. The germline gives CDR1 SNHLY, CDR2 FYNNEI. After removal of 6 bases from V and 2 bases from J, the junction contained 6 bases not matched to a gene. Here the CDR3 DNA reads TGTGCCAGCAGGCCCGGGACAGTTAACACCGGGGAGCTGTTTTTT. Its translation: CASRPGTVNTGELFF. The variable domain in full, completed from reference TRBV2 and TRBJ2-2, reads EPEVTQTPSHQVTQMGQEVILRCVPISNHLYFYWYRQILGQKVEFLVSFYNNEISEKSEIFDDQFSVERPDGSNFTLKIRSTKLEDSAMYFCASRPGTVNTGELFFGEGSRLTVL.

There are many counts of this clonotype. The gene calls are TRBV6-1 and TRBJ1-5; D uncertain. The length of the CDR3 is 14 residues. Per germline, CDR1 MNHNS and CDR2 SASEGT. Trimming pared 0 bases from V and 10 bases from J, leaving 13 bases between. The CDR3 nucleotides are TGTGCCAGCAGTGAAGCGTTTGGGCGGACTCCCCAGCATTTT. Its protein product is CASSEAFGRTPQHF.

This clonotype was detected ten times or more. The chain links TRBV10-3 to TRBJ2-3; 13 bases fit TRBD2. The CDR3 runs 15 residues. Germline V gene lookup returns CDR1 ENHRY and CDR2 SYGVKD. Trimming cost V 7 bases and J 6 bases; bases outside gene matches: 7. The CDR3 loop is CAIKETSGRRDTQYF. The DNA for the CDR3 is TGTGCCATCAAGGAGACTAGCGGGAGGCGGGATACGCAGTATTTT.

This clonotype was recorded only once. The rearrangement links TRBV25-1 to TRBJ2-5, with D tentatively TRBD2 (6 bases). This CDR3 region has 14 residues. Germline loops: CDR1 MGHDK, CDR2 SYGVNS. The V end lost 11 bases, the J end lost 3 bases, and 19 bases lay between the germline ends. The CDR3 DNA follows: TGTGCCTCGGCGGGGTTTCGAGGGGAAGAGACCCAGTACTTC. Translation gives CASAGFRGEETQYF.